This T cell receptor beta chain comes out of a study of T cell responses to AZD1222 COVID-19 vaccine. Study observations and caveats: Donor demographics were predominantly white British with a female majority; clonal diversity may be underestimated. Repertoires in all cases were sampled only once the peak T cell response had passed. Vaccine-associated CD4 TCRs ranged over spike, dominating at 160-218 and 743-854. A reported finding is that nearly half of spike-specific TCRs target unmutated variant regions.

V lost 5 bases and J 1 base, leaving 20 bases between the germline ends. CDR3 length: 17 amino acids. Germline loops: CDR1 MNHNY, CDR2 SVGAGI (reference sequence). Regarding this clone: Antigen unknown.

TCRdb's table, derived via immunoSEQ multiplex PCR, lists solely in-frame clones and lacks some. The sample consists of over 130,000 clones, about 90% of them appearing once. The chain couples TRBV6-6 to TRBJ2-5; perhaps D is TRBD1 or TRBD2 (7 bases each). The starting material was peripheral blood, obtained 28 days after the second dose of the MenACWY control vaccine. The TCR comes from an adult who received the MenACWY meningococcal vaccine as a control. Written as DNA, the CDR3 is TGTGCCAGCAGTCCCCTAGCAGGGGGGGGGAGCCAAGAGACCCAGTACTTC. This codes for CASSPLAGGGSQETQYF.